The next 28 T cell receptor beta chains were all read from a single sample in a study of Graves' ophthalmopathy and Graves' hyperthyroidism. RNA transcripts were the template, and TCR beta CDR3 regions were amplified from them. Second-round multiplex PCR followed a first-round RT-PCR using HTBI primers. MiXCR was run by TCRdb on the multiplex PCR reads, yielding one entry per CDR3 protein. The data show approximately 700,000 distinct CDR3 sequences, roughly two fifths seen once. The sample comprised peripheral blood. The receptor source for this set is an adult man with Graves' ophthalmopathy.

The rearrangement uses TRBV7-9 and TRBJ1-2; TRBD1 matches at 10 bases. Germline loops: CDR1 SEHNR, CDR2 FQNEAQ (reference sequence). The CDR3 consists of 15 residues. V dropped 5 bases and J dropped 8; count of bases not matched to a gene: 11. The CDR3 DNA reads as TGTGCCAGCAGCCCACCCACCGACAGGGGGCAGGGCTACACCTTC. It is translated as CASSPPTDRGQGYTF.

In regard to this clonotype: Since a much larger clone is just one base distant, this may be a read error. A read error is likely, as this CDR3 ends without the conserved phenylalanine or tryptophan. V gene TRBV7-8 combines with J gene TRBJ1-1; unclear D gene. V was pared by 5 bases and J by 4 bases, with 17 bases between. The CDR3 consists of 15 residues. Germline V gene data show CDR1 as SGHVS and CDR2 as FQNEAQ. The CDR3 protein is CASSPSYQVGTEAFL. CDR3 in DNA: TGTGCCAGCAGCCCGAGCTACCAAGTGGGCACTGAAGCTTTCCTT.

This clonotype was seen at least ten times. The chain carries TRBV19 and TRBJ2-5; TRBD2 aligns across 10 bases. With 7 bases clipped from V and 7 bases from J, the junction kept 6 bases outside the gene matches. Per the germline V gene, CDR1 is LNHDA and CDR2 is SQIVND (reference sequence). The CDR3 covers 13 residues. The chain's CDR3 is CASKAGGPGTQYF. The CDR3 DNA reads as TGTGCCAGTAAAGCGGGAGGGCCCGGGACCCAGTACTTC.

A word on this clonotype: This may be a read error: a much more frequent sequence differs by one nucleotide. This rearrangement joins TRBV15 to TRBJ2-2; 8 positions match TRBD1. After removal of 0 bases from V and 9 bases from J, the junction contained 12 bases not matched to a gene. CDR3 length equals 17 residues. Germline assignment: CDR1 LNHNV and CDR2 YYDKDF (reference sequence). DNA for the CDR3: TGTGCCACCAGCAGAGATTCGGACAGGGAATTTCCCAGGGAGCTGTTTTTT. Translating it yields CATSRDSDREFPRELFF.

With respect to this clonotype: An end of the junction does not agree with germline; a read error may underlie this. The chain uses TRBV10-3 and TRBJ1-5; tentative D call: TRBD1 (6 bases). This CDR3 has 16 amino acids. Germline values: CDR1 ENHRY, CDR2 SYGVKD. The CDR3 loop is CASSESWGASNQPQHF. CDR3 coding DNA: TGTGCCAGCAGTGAAAGTTGGGGGGCCAGTAATCAGCCCCAGCATTTT.

This clonotype has at least ten counts. The J gene is TRBJ1-6, the V gene TRBV2; TRBD1 matches 9 bases. The CDR3 totals 15 residues. Germline assignment: CDR1 SNHLY and CDR2 FYNNEI. With 4 bases clipped from V and 6 bases from J, the junction kept 4 bases outside the gene matches. For the CDR3, the DNA is TGTGCCAGCAGTGCACAGGGACAGGGTAATTCACCCCTCCACTTT. It codes for CASSAQGQGNSPLHF.

The chain has TRBV5-5 and TRBJ1-4; no reliable D call. V lost 4 bases and J 4 bases, leaving 14 bases between the germline ends. The CDR3 sequence is 15 residues long. In germline, CDR1 is SGHKS, CDR2 YYEKEE (reference sequence). The CDR3 sequence is CASSLDGNLNEKLFF. CDR3 bases: TGTGCCAGCAGCCTCGACGGAAATCTTAATGAAAAACTGTTTTTT.

The genes are TRBV12-3 or TRBV12-4 and TRBJ2-7; D not resolved. V shed 6 bases and J shed 4 bases, with 19 bases lying between them. There are 15 residues in the CDR3. CDR3 coding DNA: TGTGCCAGCAGCTTGCTCCAAAACACGGATTACGAGCAGTACTTC. Translation gives CASSLLQNTDYEQYF.

This clonotype was counted ten times or more. The chain uses TRBV12-3 or TRBV12-4 and TRBJ1-4; maybe TRBD1 (5 bases). V was pared by 6 bases and J by 6 bases, with 8 bases between. This CDR3 spans 12 amino acids. The CDR3 DNA follows: TGTGCCAGCAGGGGGCAGGATGAAAAACTGTTTTTT. Protein: CASRGQDEKLFF.

V and J are TRBV19 and TRBJ2-2; a possible D gene is TRBD1 (6 bases). CDR1 LNHDA and CDR2 SQIVND come from the germline V gene (reference sequence). Trimming shortened V by 5 bases and J by 6 bases, and 16 bases separated the two germline ends. The CDR3 contains 15 residues. The CDR3 is CASSLYRATPGELFF. The DNA of the CDR3 is TGTGCCAGTAGTCTGTACAGGGCGACCCCCGGGGAGCTGTTTTTT.

In its sample, this clonotype was seen once. This sequence joins TRBV14 and TRBJ1-2; TRBD1 aligns across 8 bases. V shed 3 bases and J 4 bases; nucleotides not matched to a gene: 22. The CDR3 length is 20 residues. Germline CDR1 reads SGHDN; CDR2 reads FVKESK. The CDR3 spells CASSQRLAVYQEGQVYGYTF. As DNA, the CDR3 is TGTGCCAGCAGCCAGCGACTAGCGGTCTACCAAGAGGGACAGGTCTATGGCTACACCTTC. Full variable domain (missing parts from reference TRBV14 and TRBJ1-2): EAGVTQFPSHSVIEKGQTVTLRCDPISGHDNLYWYRRVMGKEIKFLLHFVKESKQDESGMPNNRFLAERTGGTYSTLKVQPAELEDSGVYFCASSQRLAVYQEGQVYGYTFGSGTRLTVV.

As for this clonotype: This could be a read error, since a much larger clone is one nucleotide away. The chain employs TRBV19 and TRBJ2-7; TRBD2 agrees at 12 bases. V lost 5 bases to trimming and J lost 4 bases; unmatched junction nucleotides: 6. CDR1 is LNHDA, CDR2 SQIVND, per germline (reference sequence). The CDR3 consists of 15 residues. CDR3 DNA: TGTGCCAGTAGTTTAGGACTAGCGGGACAATACGAGCAGTACTTC. This gives the protein CASSLGLAGQYEQYF.

This chain joins TRBV6-5 and TRBJ1-4; 7 bases are a match to TRBD1. From germline, CDR1 is MNHEY and CDR2 SVGAGI. The CDR3 runs 16 residues. V shed 1 base, J shed 8 bases, and the junction held 10 bases outside the gene matches. CDR3 protein: CASSYLRQGHREKLFF. The CDR3, as DNA: TGTGCCAGCAGTTACTTGAGACAGGGCCACCGGGAAAAACTGTTTTTT.

This clonotype appeared many times. The chain uses TRBV2 and TRBJ1-2; possibly TRBD1 for D (6 bases). Trimming left V 2 bases short and J 6 bases short, with 13 bases between. Germline CDR1 reads SNHLY; CDR2 reads FYNNEI. The CDR3 totals 14 residues. For the CDR3, the DNA is TGTGCCAGCAGTGAATTACAGGGCGGGAATGGCTACACCTTC. It codes for CASSELQGGNGYTF.

This clonotype was found many times. This rearrangement joins TRBV28 to TRBJ1-6; unclear D gene. Germline V CDR1 and CDR2: MDHEN, SYDVKM. Trimming left V 5 bases short and J 9 bases short, with 5 bases between. The CDR3 covers 11 residues. The CDR3 is CASSNTSPLHF. For the CDR3, the DNA is TGTGCCAGCAGTAATACTTCACCCCTCCACTTT.

As regards this clonotype: One end of the junction is discordant with germline, which a read error may explain. V is TRBV7-3 and J is TRBJ2-2; 7 bases agree with TRBD2. This CDR3 has 14 amino acids. CDR1 and CDR2 (germline): SGHTA, FQGTGA. CDR3 protein: CASSRGVNTGELFF. The DNA for the CDR3 is TGCGCCAGCAGCCGGGGGGTGAACACCGGGGAGCTGTTTTTT.

This clonotype has only a few counts. This chain connects TRBV9 to TRBJ2-7, with D possibly matching TRBD1 (6 bases). Germline CDR1 reads SGDLS; CDR2 reads YYNGEE. This CDR3 has 17 amino acids. Deletions cut 3 bases from V and 0 bases from J, with 19 bases between. CDR3 sequence (DNA): TGTGCCAGCAGCGGAGACCCCTCGACAGGTCGCTCCTACGAGCAGTACTTC. This gives the protein CASSGDPSTGRSYEQYF.

This clonotype was recorded many times. The chain recombines TRBV7-9 with TRBJ1-1; D not certain. Germline CDR1 SEHNR, CDR2 FQNEAQ (reference sequence). With 5 bases removed from V and 4 bases from J, the gap between germline ends came to 8 bases. The CDR3 length is 12 residues. The CDR3 nucleotides read TGTGCCAGCAGCCGTCCGGGCACTGAAGCTTTCTTT. Protein sequence: CASSRPGTEAFF.

This chain connects TRBV2 to TRBJ2-3; D unresolved. V shed 4 bases and J shed 8 bases, with 7 bases lying between them. Germline lookup yields CDR1 SNHLY and CDR2 FYNNEI. The CDR3 covers 11 residues. The CDR3 region is CASSGQSTQYF. For the CDR3, the DNA is TGTGCCAGCAGTGGGCAAAGTACGCAGTATTTT.

This clonotype appeared many times. The chain employs TRBV2 and TRBJ1-2; no clear D. The germline CDR1 and CDR2 sequences are SNHLY and FYNNEI. With 3 bases removed from V and 8 bases from J, the gap between germline ends came to 13 bases. This CDR3 has 13 amino acids. Written as DNA, the CDR3 is TGTGCCAGCAGTGAGCGGGGTTCCGGGGGCTACACCTTC. Translation gives CASSERGSGGYTF.

This clonotype has more than one count but fewer than ten. The chain recombines TRBV20-1 with TRBJ1-5; TRBD1 is a possible D gene (5 bases). This CDR3 region has 13 residues. Germline values: CDR1 DFQATT, CDR2 SNEGSKA (reference sequence). Between the trimmed V and J ends, which lost 6 bases and 1 base, there was a span of 10 bases. CDR3 residues: CSASGTSNQPQHF. The CDR3, as DNA: TGCAGTGCATCCGGGACCAGCAATCAGCCCCAGCATTTT.

This clonotype was seen a few times. This rearrangement joins TRBV12-3 or TRBV12-4 to TRBJ2-5; D assignment may be TRBD1 or TRBD2 (5 bases each). The J call may be incorrect, as the DNA end agrees better with TRBJ2-1. The length of the CDR3 is 14 residues. CDR3 amino acids: CASSLGPAVNEQFF. The CDR3, as DNA: TGTGCCAGCAGCTTGGGACCTGCGGTCAATGAGCAGTTCTTC.

V and J are TRBV10-3 and TRBJ1-5; 9 nucleotides align to TRBD1. This CDR3 region has 13 residues. Germline V gives CDR1 ENHRY, CDR2 SYGVKD. V lost 10 bases and J lost 7; bases outside the gene matches: 8. Written as DNA, the CDR3 is TGTGCCACCGAACAGGGGGCTGAGCAGCCCCAGCATTTT. Translation gives CATEQGAEQPQHF.

Here the CDR3 reads CSVEGGLPFF. DNA of the CDR3: TGCAGCGTTGAAGGGGGACTCCCTTTCTTT. This rearrangement joins TRBV29-1 to TRBJ1-1; possibly TRBD1 for D (5 bases). The length of the CDR3 is 10 residues. In germline, CDR1 is SQVTM, CDR2 ANQGSEA. V lost 1 base and J lost 12, with 9 bases in between. The whole variable domain, remainder taken from reference TRBV29-1 and TRBJ1-1, is SAVISQKPSRDICQRGTSLTIQCQVDSQVTMMFWYRQQPGQSLTLIATANQGSEATYESGFVIDKFPISRPNLTFSTLTVSNMSPEDSSIYLCSVEGGLPFFGQGTRLTVV.

The V call is TRBV7-9, the J call TRBJ2-3; no reliable D call. The CDR3 runs 14 residues. Germline CDR1 reads SEHNR; CDR2 reads FQNEAQ (reference sequence). The V and J ends lost 3 bases and 5 bases respectively, with 12 bases between them. CDR3 residues: CASSFPSSRDTQYF. The CDR3 region has the DNA TGTGCCAGCAGCTTTCCGTCCTCTCGAGATACGCAGTATTTT. Full variable domain (missing parts from reference TRBV7-9 and TRBJ2-3): DTGVSQNPRHKITKRGQNVTFRCDPISEHNRLYWYRQTLGQGPEFLTYFQNEAQLEKSRLLSDRFSAERPKGSFSTLEIQRTEQGDSAMYLCASSFPSSRDTQYFGPGTRLTVL.

In its sample, this clonotype was seen a few times. The genes are TRBV7-2 and TRBJ1-1; D not resolved. V was trimmed by 1 base and J by 1 base, leaving 10 bases between them. Germline-derived CDR1 and CDR2 are SGHTA and FQGNSA. The CDR3 is 15 residues long. In nucleotides, the CDR3 is TGTGCCAGCAGCTTAGTTGGTCAGTCGAACACTGAAGCTTTCTTT. Translation: CASSLVGQSNTEAFF.

The CDR3 loop reads CASWTGKTGELFF. Here the CDR3 DNA reads TGTGCCAGCTGGACAGGGAAGACCGGGGAGCTGTTTTTT. The chain links TRBV6-1 to TRBJ2-2; 8 nucleotides line up with TRBD1. Germline loops: CDR1 MNHNS, CDR2 SASEGT. Trimming cost V 8 bases and J 5 bases; bases outside gene matches: 4. This CDR3 spans 13 amino acids.

The V call is TRBV7-9, the J call TRBJ2-7; D is possibly TRBD1 or TRBD2 (5 bases each). This CDR3 is 15 amino acids long. V lost 1 base and J 0 bases, leaving 10 bases between the germline ends. Per germline, CDR1 SEHNR and CDR2 FQNEAQ (reference sequence). The CDR3 coding sequence is TGTGCCAGCAGCTTAGGGGACCCTAGCTCCTACGAGCAGTACTTC. Translation: CASSLGDPSSYEQYF. Full variable domain (outside the CDR3, taken from reference TRBV7-9 and TRBJ2-7): DTGVSQNPRHKITKRGQNVTFRCDPISEHNRLYWYRQTLGQGPEFLTYFQNEAQLEKSRLLSDRFSAERPKGSFSTLEIQRTEQGDSAMYLCASSLGDPSSYEQYFGPGTRLTVT.